These 23 T cell receptor beta chains originate from one sample sequenced in a study of identical twins. MiXCR was run by TCRdb on the 5' RACE reads, yielding one entry per CDR3 protein. The sample holds approximately 630,000 distinct CDR3 sequences; roughly 7.1% are singletons and the top ten take 1.6%. The same sample was also used in a study of yellow fever vaccine responses in identical twins.

Sequenced material: PBMCs. All receptors derive from a woman aged 18 to 35 in good health.

This clonotype was recorded many times. This chain connects TRBV28 to TRBJ1-1; 7 positions agree with TRBD1. Germline CDR1 MDHEN, CDR2 SYDVKM. This CDR3 contains 14 residues. The V and J ends lost 5 bases and 4 bases, in that order; junction bases with no gene match: 7. The CDR3 bases are TGTGCCAGCAGTCCTCCCAACAGGGGCACTGAAGCTTTCTTT. Residues: CASSPPNRGTEAFF.

This chain joins TRBV7-2 and TRBJ1-3; 8 positions match TRBD1. The germline V gene encodes CDR1 SGHTA and CDR2 FQGNSA. The V and J ends lost 5 bases and 0 bases, in that order; junction bases with no gene match: 6. The CDR3 spans 16 residues. CDR3 in DNA: TGTGCCAGCAGCCGCGGACAGGGCCACTCTGGAAACACCATATATTTT. This gives the protein CASSRGQGHSGNTIYF.

At least ten counts were recorded for this clonotype. This chain uses TRBV13 with TRBJ2-7; 9 bases fit TRBD1. Per germline, CDR1 PRHDT and CDR2 FYEKMQ (reference sequence). The CDR3 sequence is 15 residues long. The V gene end was trimmed by 3 bases and the J gene end by 0 bases; junction bases not matched to a gene: 3. DNA for the CDR3: TGTGCCAGCAGCTTGGGACAGGGTAGCTCCTACGAGCAGTACTTC. This sequence encodes CASSLGQGSSYEQYF. Complete variable domain (other parts from reference TRBV13 and TRBJ2-7): AAGVIQSPRHLIKEKRETATLKCYPIPRHDTVYWYQQGPGQDPQFLISFYEKMQSDKGSIPDRFSAQQFSDYHSELNMSSLELGDSALYFCASSLGQGSSYEQYFGPGTRLTVT.

This clonotype was recorded a few times. The genes are TRBV2 and TRBJ2-7, with 11 bases identical to TRBD2. This CDR3 comprises 16 residues. After removal of 6 bases from V and 5 bases from J, the junction contained 12 bases not matched to a gene. Germline assignment: CDR1 SNHLY and CDR2 FYNNEI. CDR3 sequence (DNA): TGTGCCAGCAGACTCTCGACTAGCGGGGCATTCCACGAGCAGTACTTC. It encodes CASRLSTSGAFHEQYF.

This clonotype occurred a few times. The rearrangement links TRBV7-2 to TRBJ2-7; 9 bases fit TRBD1. Germline V gene data show CDR1 as SGHTA and CDR2 as FQGNSA. The J segment lost 5 bases and the V segment lost 1 base, leaving 9 bases of the junction unmatched. The CDR3 is 16 amino acids. CDR3 region: CASSLGRDRVIDEQYV. The CDR3 DNA sequence: TGTGCCAGCAGCTTAGGTCGGGACAGGGTAATAGACGAGCAGTACGTC.

This clonotype was observed a few times. J is TRBJ1-2 and V is TRBV28, with a tentative D call TRBD1 (5 bases). CDR1 MDHEN and CDR2 SYDVKM come from the germline V gene. Trimming removed 1 base at V and 6 bases at J, with 18 bases between. The CDR3 runs 16 residues. The CDR3 loop reads CASSLYVSGLYNGYTF. DNA for the CDR3: TGTGCCAGCAGTTTATACGTGTCAGGGCTGTATAATGGCTACACCTTC.

This chain joins TRBV27 and TRBJ2-7, with D hard to call. CDR3 length: 9 amino acids. The V end was cut by 10 bases, the J end by 2 bases, with 3 bases between. CDR1 and CDR2 from the germline V gene are MNHEY and SMNVEV (reference sequence). CDR3 residues: CAITYEQYV. The CDR3 nucleotides read TGTGCCATCACCTACGAGCAGTACGTC.

This clonotype has more than one count but fewer than ten. The V and J genes are TRBV7-3 and TRBJ2-3; tentative D call: TRBD2 (6 bases). This CDR3 comprises 17 residues. Trimming took 5 bases from V and 4 from J, leaving 22 bases between them. Germline lookup yields CDR1 SGHTA and CDR2 FQGTGA. CDR3 in amino acids: CASSLSPGTVSADTQYF. The CDR3 DNA reads as TGTGCCAGCAGCCTGAGTCCCGGGACTGTAAGCGCAGATACGCAGTATTTT.

This clonotype was seen repeatedly, ten times or more. The chain is built from TRBV11-2 and TRBJ2-1, with no clear D. Germline assignment: CDR1 SGHAT and CDR2 FQNNGV. Trimming took 1 base from V and 0 from J, leaving 4 bases between them. The CDR3 has 14 amino acids. This chain's CDR3 is CASSLVFSYNEQFF. In DNA form, the CDR3 reads TGTGCCAGCAGCTTAGTTTTCTCCTACAATGAGCAGTTCTTC.

This clonotype was counted at least ten times. V is TRBV11-2 and J is TRBJ1-5, with 8 bases fitting TRBD1. CDR3 length: 16 amino acids. The V and J ends lost 5 bases and 2 bases, in that order; junction bases with no gene match: 8. CDR1 and CDR2 from the germline V gene are SGHAT and FQNNGV. The CDR3 protein is CASSGGDRSGNQPQHF. The DNA of the CDR3 is TGTGCCAGCAGCGGGGGGGACAGGTCTGGCAATCAGCCCCAGCATTTT.

In DNA form, the CDR3 reads TGTGCCAGCAGCCGGACTAGCTGCATGACCTACGAGCAGTACGTC. It yields the protein CASSRTSCMTYEQYV. The gene calls are TRBV6-4 and TRBJ2-7, with 8 bases fitting TRBD2. Per germline, CDR1 MRHNA and CDR2 SNTAGT. J gave up 2 bases and V 6 bases, and 9 bases lay outside the gene matches. The CDR3 length is 15 residues.

This clonotype was recorded at least ten times. The CDR3 bases are TGTGCCAGCAAGGGCCAGGGAATCAACAATGAGCAGTTCTTC. Amino acids: CASKGQGINNEQFF. The J gene is TRBJ2-1, the V gene TRBV6-1, with D tentatively TRBD1 (5 bases). Trimming took off 7 bases at V and 5 bases at J, with 15 bases between the two ends. The germline gives CDR1 MNHNS, CDR2 SASEGT. The CDR3 loop spans 14 amino acids.

This clonotype came up many times. The genes are TRBV12-3 or TRBV12-4 and TRBJ2-5; D remains unclear. V lost 7 bases and J lost 4, with 10 bases in between. The CDR3 is 12 residues long. CDR3 amino acids: CASTSDGETQYF. CDR3 DNA: TGTGCCAGCACCTCGGATGGAGAGACCCAGTACTTC.

In this sample, this clonotype turned up a few times. The rearrangement links TRBV20-1 to TRBJ2-2; D unresolved. The germline V gene encodes CDR1 DFQATT and CDR2 SNEGSKA (reference sequence). V gave up 0 bases and J gave up 2 bases, with 10 bases separating them. This CDR3 region has 15 residues. This CDR3 is CSARDTIANTGELFF. The CDR3, as DNA: TGCAGTGCTAGAGATACGATTGCTAACACCGGGGAGCTGTTTTTT.

There are a few counts of this clonotype. This chain joins TRBV7-9 and TRBJ2-2; tentatively, D is TRBD1 (6 bases). The germline V gene encodes CDR1 SEHNR and CDR2 FQNEAQ (reference sequence). The CDR3 sequence is 16 residues long. Between the trimmed V and J ends, which lost 5 bases and 6 bases, there was a span of 19 bases. The CDR3 DNA reads TGTGCCAGCAGCACACAGGGTCCATCGGTGGCCGGGGAGCTGTTTTTT. Protein product: CASSTQGPSVAGELFF.

This clonotype occurred a few times. The chain recombines TRBV7-9 with TRBJ2-1; unclear D gene. The CDR3 totals 12 residues. Germline V gene data show CDR1 as SEHNR and CDR2 as FQNEAQ (reference sequence). Trimming stripped 1 base from V and 8 bases from J, with 6 bases between. The CDR3 spells CASSLVLDEQFF. CDR3 DNA sequence: TGTGCCAGCAGCTTAGTTCTTGATGAGCAGTTCTTC. The complete variable domain, with remaining parts taken from reference TRBV7-9 and TRBJ2-1, reads DTGVSQNPRHKITKRGQNVTFRCDPISEHNRLYWYRQTLGQGPEFLTYFQNEAQLEKSRLLSDRFSAERPKGSFSTLEIQRTEQGDSAMYLCASSLVLDEQFFGPGTRLTVL.

This clonotype has a count of ten or more. The J gene is TRBJ2-2, the V gene TRBV19, with TRBD2 identical over 7 bases. Trimming cost V 7 bases and J 4 bases; bases outside gene matches: 6. The CDR3 is 14 amino acids. Germline assignment: CDR1 LNHDA and CDR2 SQIVND (reference sequence). The DNA for the CDR3 is TGTGCCAGTAACCCAGCGGGAAGCACCGGGGAGCTGTTTTTT. Its protein is CASNPAGSTGELFF.

The chain combines TRBV6-5 with TRBJ2-7, with 10 bases that match TRBD2. V shed 0 bases, J shed 3 bases, and the junction held 5 bases outside the gene matches. CDR1 is MNHEY, CDR2 SVGAGI, per germline. The CDR3 totals 16 residues. The CDR3 is CASSYSGASGSYEQYF. In DNA form, the CDR3 reads TGTGCCAGCAGTTACTCGGGGGCTAGCGGGAGCTACGAGCAGTACTTC.

Only a few counts were recorded for this clonotype. The chain links TRBV7-6 to TRBJ2-2; D gene unclear. Trimming took off 7 bases at V and 0 bases at J, with 12 bases between the two ends. CDR1 is SGHVS and CDR2 is FNYEAQ in the germline V gene. CDR3 length equals 15 residues. CDR3 in DNA: TGTGCCAGCACCCCGACAAGGGCGAACACCGGGGAGCTGTTTTTT. As protein: CASTPTRANTGELFF.

This clonotype was detected many times. This chain links TRBV5-1 with TRBJ2-4; 7 positions match TRBD2. CDR1 and CDR2 (germline): SGHRS, YFSETQ. This CDR3 region has 16 residues. J was trimmed by 0 bases and V by 4 bases; bases with no gene match: 7. For the CDR3, the DNA is TGCGCCAGCAGCGGGACTATGCGACTAGCCAAAAACATTCAGTACTTC. Translated: CASSGTMRLAKNIQYF.

Ten or more counts support this clonotype. The CDR3 DNA reads as TGTGCCAGCAGCGGAAAGGCTAATGAAAAACTGTTTTTT. It encodes CASSGKANEKLFF. This chain links TRBV7-9 with TRBJ1-4; D gene uncertain. The length of the CDR3 is 13 residues. V was trimmed by 5 bases and J by 3 bases, leaving 7 bases between them. Per the germline V gene, CDR1 is SEHNR and CDR2 is FQNEAQ (reference sequence). Combining the CDR3 with reference TRBV7-9 and TRBJ1-4 gives the whole variable domain DTGVSQNPRHKITKRGQNVTFRCDPISEHNRLYWYRQTLGQGPEFLTYFQNEAQLEKSRLLSDRFSAERPKGSFSTLEIQRTEQGDSAMYLCASSGKANEKLFFGSGTQLSVL.

This sequence joins TRBV6-1 and TRBJ2-2; D gene ambiguous. Trimming removed 6 bases from V and 4 bases from J, with 9 bases in between. Per the germline V gene, CDR1 is MNHNS and CDR2 is SASEGT. This CDR3 contains 13 residues. The CDR3 bases are TGTGCCAGCAGACAGACCACCACCGGGGAGCTGTTTTTT. Its protein is CASRQTTTGELFF.

In this sample, this clonotype turned up a few times. The rearrangement uses TRBV2 and TRBJ2-2, with no clear D. Per germline, CDR1 SNHLY and CDR2 FYNNEI. The length of the CDR3 is 13 residues. V was shortened by 1 base and J by 4 bases, with 4 bases between the two germline ends. The CDR3 protein is CASSEEGTGELFF. DNA of the CDR3: TGTGCCAGCAGTGAAGAGGGCACCGGGGAGCTGTTTTTT.